The present entry profiles one TCR beta chain with its context. Its specific antigen is unknown. Base qualities are not provided; no much larger clone lies one nucleotide away. Library method: the immunoSEQ multiplex PCR assay. A mixture of 60 forward primers for TCR Vbeta segments and 13 reverse primers for TCR Jbeta segments was used in the multiplex PCR. The CDR3 region of rearranged TCR beta genes was amplified from genomic DNA by a multiplex PCR assay. The Illumina HiSeq System was used to sequence the amplified TCR beta libraries as 87-base-pair reads. As for the authors' bioinformatics: A later analysis counted tens of millions of unique TCR beta chains across the 700 or so repertoires, and some 11 million of these chains were shared by at least two donors. Raw reads were error-corrected and collapsed into unique sequences by a nearest-neighbor algorithm in which closely related sequences were merged to remove PCR and sequencing errors. Alignment of CDR3 sequences to IMGT reference sequences was used to assign V, D and J gene segments. For a sequence to be retained, a match of at least six nucleotides to both a V gene segment and a J gene segment was required. A rearrangement counted as productive if the CDR3 had no stop codons and remained in frame with V and J, and every other rearrangement counted as non-productive. CDR3 was defined according to IMGT convention as the region running from the second conserved V-encoded cysteine to the conserved J-encoded phenylalanine. In an earlier analysis of around 570 of the donors, sequences lacking an unambiguous match to a single V gene segment were excluded. In an earlier analysis of approximately 550 of the donors, V segments were called functional above 56.7% productive rearrangements and were called segregating when the between-donor standard deviation exceeded 5%. A statistical classification framework was built for diagnosing cytomegalovirus status from the catalog of TCR beta chain sequences. In a later analysis, TCR nucleotide sequences were compared against IMGT/GENE-DB human TR gene sequences so that V and J genes could be assigned. A later analysis assigned CDR3 sequences and most-parsimonious VDJ recombination scenarios with the TCRdist pipeline. In a later analysis, each TCR beta chain was defined by its CDR3 amino acid sequence together with its V-gene family, and reads lacking a unique V-gene family were excluded. To address suspected cross-contamination and a sequencing artifact, a later analysis removed around 590 highly shared, low-generation-probability nucleotide sequences. In a later analysis, a clonal expansion index was calculated for each public chain from normalized within-repertoire ranks of inferred template counts. A later analysis computed generation probabilities with a VDJ recombination model fitted to out-of-frame rearrangements, and checked the results against IGoR. In a later analysis, TCR-TCR, TCR-HLA and TCR-CMV co-occurrence was scored with hypergeometric tests, and a repertoire-size bias correction was applied to TCR pairs. In a later analysis, false discovery rates were estimated by permuting HLA or CMV assignments 20 times. In a later analysis, co-occurring TCRs were grouped using DBSCAN, and TCRdist sequence similarity was added for clustering within HLA-allele-positive subsets. For co-occurrence clustering, repertoires with fewer than 30,000 or more than 120,000 public chains were excluded, along with five repertoires with anomalous nucleotide sharing. This immuneACCESS table, as held by TCRdb, lists in-frame sequences with V and J called but not all clones. Of the missing ones, under half trace to an unresolved V gene in checked studies; the others have no known cause. The DNA gave D and trimming, while V, J and clone size come from that table. The sample includes approximately 70,000 clones, with about 80% observed a single time. The top ten clonotypes cover under 6.5% of the sample.

The data were obtained in a study of cytomegalovirus exposure and HLA in healthy donors (dated by TCRdb to 2015 to 2018). Some background on the complete study: An earlier analysis of several hundred of the donors reported about 300 Gb of sequence data and around 110 million unique TCR beta sequences obtained from around 180 million T cells. Donor age, sex, ethnicity and CMV serostatus were compiled alongside the repertoire data. To predict cytomegalovirus infection status, the study combined high-throughput TCR immunosequencing, statistical association of individual TCRs with disease status, and machine learning. Every repertoire in the discovery cohort had been generated on one and the same sequencing platform. Genome-wide SNP genotypes for about 65% of the 666 donors were used in a later genetic analysis, which treated that subset as a discovery cohort. Roughly 300 gigabases of sequencing data and tens of millions of unique TCR sequences were included in an early release covering several hundred HLA-typed donors. Roughly 5 DR-DQ haplotypes were treated as single units for association and clustering because of strong linkage in the cohort. Both class I and class II loci were covered by HLA typing, at four-digit resolution. To study patterns of TCR occurrence, a later analysis re-analyzed previously published TCR beta repertoires from around 660 donors and added high-resolution HLA genotyping. To decide whether each TCR beta V gene segment behaved as functional or pseudogenic, an earlier analysis of nearly 600 of the donors relied on high-throughput TCR beta sequencing. Typing coverage varied by locus: about 620-630 donors for A, B, C, DRB1 and DQB1; more than 500 for DQA1; over 600 for DPA1; 400 to 480 for DPB1. The study was designed to test whether signatures of past pathogen exposure could be identified by cataloging public T cell receptors. Across about 380 genotyped donors of the cohort, an average of roughly 200,000 unique TCR beta nucleotide sequences per donor were sequenced, and around 19% of those sequences were non-productive. Along with the 666-subject first cohort, a separate validation cohort of over a hundred different subjects was used. The genetic ancestry cluster associated with self-reported Caucasian donors included over 80% of the 350 to 500 genotyped donors. Rather than using new phenotypic data, the later analysis identified candidate immune exposures from TCR beta sequences and from how often those sequences occurred across donors. The T cell repertoires of some 700 subjects were profiled by immunosequencing and related to cytomegalovirus serostatus.

In total, 600 or so healthy bone marrow donors made up the cohort. At the time of sampling, every cohort member was nominally healthy, though immune exposures that went unrecorded were likely present. The donor tested CMV seronegative and was one of the 352 seronegative cohort members. A peripheral blood sample was provided by each donor, and peripheral blood mononuclear cells were used for TCR beta sequencing. The Qiagen DNeasy Blood Extraction Kit was used to extract genomic DNA from the blood cell samples. V is clipped by 4 bases and J by 10 bases, and the sequence between their germline boundaries is 17 bases long. Taken from the germline V gene, the CDR1 and CDR2 loops are LGHNA and YSLEER. Spanning cysteine to phenylalanine, the CDR3 consists of 14 amino acids. The DNA shown is the 42-base CDR3, in frame from base 1. Overall results and qualifications from the work: Most TCR sequences were observed very rarely across donors, whereas some public TCRs were present in many individuals. Linkage disequilibrium might explain the correlated functional status among segregating V segments, but an unknown experimental factor could not be ruled out. The authors suggested that the approach could potentially be generalized to other disease states and immunological phenotypes. The earlier analysis of approximately 560 of the donors excluded 15 to 20 rarely observed V segments, including chromosome 9 orphons, because counts were too low. Three of the identified cytomegalovirus-associated TCR beta chains were confirmed in vitro to be specific for cytomegalovirus antigens. According to a later analysis, TCR association rates differed among HLA loci, with DRB1 alleles showing the most associated TCRs and HLA-C alleles showing the fewest. The presence/absence analyses assumed that sequencing depth was roughly uniform across donors, and that assumption may not be true. A further reported finding was that TCR beta sequences accurately predicted the HLA-A and HLA-B alleles for most subjects in the first cohort. In the study, about 150 TCR beta chains were listed as associated with cytomegalovirus. Immune exposure information for the cohort was limited to CMV serostatus. A later genetic analysis reported fewer N-insertions in productive TCRs among donors in an Asian-associated ancestry cluster than the 666-donor mean. In a later analysis, most CMV-associated TCR beta chains were found to appear HLA-restricted, with HLA associations seemingly driven largely by CMV exposure. A later analysis associated 16,951 TCR beta sequences with specific HLA alleles at a false discovery rate of 0.05. Because some donors lacked HLA typing at each locus, the association tests relied only on the typed subset. A cluster of highly shared sequence variants was judged likely to represent a technical artifact of the sequencing pipeline. A later analysis found that HLA-associated TCR beta chains were more clonally expanded and had lower generation probabilities than equally common non-associated chains. In an earlier analysis of some 500 of the donors, most TCR beta V segments appeared in productive rearrangements about 87% or about 30% of the time, broadly matching IMGT annotations. This cohort had only TCR beta chains sequenced, and the lack of alpha or paired-chain data limited which features could be detected. When HLA alleles, especially DR and DQ, strongly co-occurred, attributing TCR associations to individual alleles was difficult. Some IMGT-functional V segments, including TRBV6-2 and TRBV6-3, could not be told apart with the 87-base-pair reads, so those segments were excluded. In a later analysis, several top co-occurrence clusters were reported to appear linked to parvovirus B19, influenza, CMV and Epstein-Barr virus. V-gene and J-gene trimming of TCR beta chains was associated with a missense DCLRE1C variant in a later genetic analysis, and the association was replicated in an independent cohort. Cytomegalovirus status was reported to be diagnosed by the classifier with high specificity and sensitivity in both the original and validation cohorts.

This receptor chain uses TRBV4-3 and TRBJ2-1, and the D gene may be TRBD2, 5 bases matching. The source material was PBMCs. The sequence was collected from a man aged 50 to 59 in good health and CMV-seronegative. The bases read TGCGCCAGCAGCCTTGAGGGTCCCTTTGGGGAGCAGTTCTTC. Its product reads: CASSLEGPFGEQFF.